This T cell receptor (beta chain) stems from a study of cytomegalovirus exposure and HLA in healthy donors. Germline-derived CDR1 and CDR2 are SGHAT and FQNNGV. The CDR3 has 16 residues. V was clipped by 5 bases and J by 3 bases; unmatched bases: 9. The assay was immunoSEQ multiplex PCR, and TCRdb's table has in-frame clones only and misses some. The sample records some 90,000 clones, about 96% being singletons. This receptor was taken from a man in his late teens or twenties in good health and CMV-seronegative. The rearrangement links TRBV11-2 to TRBJ2-3; 9 bases line up with TRBD2. The sample consisted of PBMCs. The CDR3 protein is CASSQGLAIRTDTQYF. Here the CDR3 DNA reads TGTGCCAGCAGCCAAGGACTAGCGATCAGAACAGATACGCAGTATTTT.